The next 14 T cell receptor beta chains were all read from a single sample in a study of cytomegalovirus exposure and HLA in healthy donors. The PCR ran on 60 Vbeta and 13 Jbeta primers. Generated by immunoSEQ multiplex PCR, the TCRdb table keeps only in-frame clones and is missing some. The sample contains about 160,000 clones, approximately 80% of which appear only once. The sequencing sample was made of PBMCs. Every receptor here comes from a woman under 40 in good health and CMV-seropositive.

The CDR3 loop reads CASSDPGQKYEQYF. DNA of the CDR3: TGTGCCAGCAGCGATCCGGGACAAAAATACGAGCAGTACTTC. This chain uses TRBV7-9 with TRBJ2-7; weak D call: TRBD1 (6 bases). From germline, CDR1 is SEHNR and CDR2 FQNEAQ (reference sequence). The CDR3 runs to 14 residues. Trimming removed 5 bases at V and 4 bases at J, with 15 bases between.

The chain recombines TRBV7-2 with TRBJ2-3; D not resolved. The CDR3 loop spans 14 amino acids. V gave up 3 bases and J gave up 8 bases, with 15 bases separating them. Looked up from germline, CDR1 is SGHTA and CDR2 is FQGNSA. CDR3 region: CASSFISSYSTQYF. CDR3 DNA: TGTGCCAGCAGCTTTATTTCGAGTTATTCTACGCAGTATTTT.

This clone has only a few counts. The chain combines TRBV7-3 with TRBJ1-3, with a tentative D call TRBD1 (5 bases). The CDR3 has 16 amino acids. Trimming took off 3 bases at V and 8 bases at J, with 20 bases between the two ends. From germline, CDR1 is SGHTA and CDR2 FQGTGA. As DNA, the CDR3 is TGTGCCAGCAGCTTGATACGGACGGGACTAGTCCACACCATATATTTT. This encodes CASSLIRTGLVHTIYF. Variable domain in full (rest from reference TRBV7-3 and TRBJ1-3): GAGVSQTPSNKVTEKGKYVELRCDPISGHTALYWYRQSLGQGPEFLIYFQGTGAADDSGLPNDRFFAVRPEGSVSTLKIQRTERGDSAVYLCASSLIRTGLVHTIYFGEGSWLTVV.

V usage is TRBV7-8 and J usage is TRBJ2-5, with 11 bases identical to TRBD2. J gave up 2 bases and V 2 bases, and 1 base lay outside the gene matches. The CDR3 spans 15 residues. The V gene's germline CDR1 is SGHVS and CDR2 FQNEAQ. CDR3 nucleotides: TGTGCCAGCAGCTTACGACTAGCGGGGCAAGAGACCCAGTACTTC. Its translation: CASSLRLAGQETQYF.

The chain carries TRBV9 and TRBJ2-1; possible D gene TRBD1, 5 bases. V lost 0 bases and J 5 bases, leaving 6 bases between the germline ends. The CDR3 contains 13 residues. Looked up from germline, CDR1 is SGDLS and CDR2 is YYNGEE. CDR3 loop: CASSVVGHNEQFF. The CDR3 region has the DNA TGTGCCAGCAGCGTAGTGGGGCACAATGAGCAGTTCTTC.

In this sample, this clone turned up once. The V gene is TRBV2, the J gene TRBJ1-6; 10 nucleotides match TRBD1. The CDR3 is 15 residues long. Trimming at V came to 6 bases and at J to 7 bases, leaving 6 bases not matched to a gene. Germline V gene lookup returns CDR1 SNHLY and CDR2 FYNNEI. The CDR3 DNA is TGTGCCAGCAGCACCAGACAGGGGGCGAATTCACCCCTCCACTTT. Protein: CASSTRQGANSPLHF.

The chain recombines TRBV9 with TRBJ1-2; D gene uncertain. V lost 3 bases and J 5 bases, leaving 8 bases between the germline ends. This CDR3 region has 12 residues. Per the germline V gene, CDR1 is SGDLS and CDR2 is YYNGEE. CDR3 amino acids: CASSDNPYGYTF. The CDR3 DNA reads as TGTGCCAGCAGCGACAACCCGTATGGCTACACCTTC.

The CDR3 reads CASSPPSSYEQYF. The CDR3 nucleotides read TGTGCCAGCTCACCACCGAGCTCCTACGAGCAGTACTTC. The chain couples TRBV18 to TRBJ2-7; D uncertain. Germline V gene sequence: CDR1 KGHSH, CDR2 LQKENI. The V gene lost 0 bases and the J gene lost 0 bases, with 3 bases spanning the gap. The CDR3 sequence is 13 residues long.

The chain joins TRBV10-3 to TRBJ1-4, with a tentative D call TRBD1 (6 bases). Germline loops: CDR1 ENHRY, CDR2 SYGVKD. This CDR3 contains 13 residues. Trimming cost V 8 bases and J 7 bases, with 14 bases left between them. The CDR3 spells CAIREGGGEKLFF. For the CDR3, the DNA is TGTGCCATCCGGGAGGGGGGAGGTGAAAAACTGTTTTTT.

The CDR3 DNA follows: TGTGCCAGCAGCTTCTCTCGTATCCCGTCTAACTATGGCTACACCTTC. Its translation is CASSFSRIPSNYGYTF. The chain couples TRBV7-2 to TRBJ1-2; D gene unclear. V was cut by 3 bases and J by 0 bases, with 14 bases left in between. Germline CDR1 reads SGHTA; CDR2 reads FQGNSA. The CDR3 runs 16 residues.

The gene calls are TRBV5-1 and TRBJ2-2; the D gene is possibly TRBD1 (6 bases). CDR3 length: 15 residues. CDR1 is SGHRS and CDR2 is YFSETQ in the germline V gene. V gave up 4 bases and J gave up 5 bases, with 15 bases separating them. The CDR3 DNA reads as TGCGCCAGCAGCCGAGGGGGTACGGAAACCGGGGAGCTGTTTTTT. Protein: CASSRGGTETGELFF.

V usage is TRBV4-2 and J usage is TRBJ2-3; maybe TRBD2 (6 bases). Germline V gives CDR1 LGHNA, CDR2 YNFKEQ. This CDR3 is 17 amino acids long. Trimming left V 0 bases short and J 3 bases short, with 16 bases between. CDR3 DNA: TGTGCCAGCAGCCAAGATGGGCGGGGCAGATCAACAGATACGCAGTATTTT. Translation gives CASSQDGRGRSTDTQYF.

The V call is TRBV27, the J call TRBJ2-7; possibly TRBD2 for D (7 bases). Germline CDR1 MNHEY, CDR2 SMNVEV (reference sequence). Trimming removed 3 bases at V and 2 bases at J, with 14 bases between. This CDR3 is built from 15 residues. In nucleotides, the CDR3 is TGTGCCAGCAGTTTTCTGGGAGGGGGGACCTACGAGCAGTACTTC. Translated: CASSFLGGGTYEQYF.

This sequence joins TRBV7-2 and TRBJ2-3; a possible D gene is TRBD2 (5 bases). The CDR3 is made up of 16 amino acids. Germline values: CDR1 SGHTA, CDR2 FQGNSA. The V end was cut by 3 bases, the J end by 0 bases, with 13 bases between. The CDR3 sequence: CASSLEVFTSTDTQYF. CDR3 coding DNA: TGTGCCAGCAGCTTGGAGGTGTTTACTAGCACAGATACGCAGTATTTT.